This T cell receptor (beta chain) was observed in a study of CD8+ T cells in alopecia areata. Study-wide background: The drug, oral tofacitinib, was given to treated patients at 5 to 10 mg twice daily.

With 3 bases removed from V and 5 bases from J, the gap between germline ends came to 10 bases. Germline loops: CDR1 MDHEN, CDR2 SYDVKM. CDR3 size: 14 residues. Following extraction, RNA underwent reverse transcription to cDNA, which served as the sequencing template. Sequenced by immunoSEQ multiplex PCR; TCRdb stores in-frame clones only, minus some. The table lists approximately 150,000 clones, 85% to 90% of them singletons. Cell sorting was applied to PBMCs, and CD4+ and CD8+ T cells were collected. Overall study findings and caveats: In lesional scalp, particularly from alopecia totalis/universalis, clonality was higher than in normal scalp. Against the mouse data, patients shared TCRs less clearly, possibly for HLA reasons.

A remark on this clone: What it binds is not known.

The source of this sequence is a human donor with alopecia areata. The J gene is TRBJ2-2, the V gene TRBV28; D is undetermined. The specimen was CD8+ T cells sorted from blood, collected at week 0. In DNA, the CDR3 is TGTGCCAGCAGTTTTAGGAAGCTGACCGGGGAGCTGTTTTTT. This translates into CASSFRKLTGELFF.